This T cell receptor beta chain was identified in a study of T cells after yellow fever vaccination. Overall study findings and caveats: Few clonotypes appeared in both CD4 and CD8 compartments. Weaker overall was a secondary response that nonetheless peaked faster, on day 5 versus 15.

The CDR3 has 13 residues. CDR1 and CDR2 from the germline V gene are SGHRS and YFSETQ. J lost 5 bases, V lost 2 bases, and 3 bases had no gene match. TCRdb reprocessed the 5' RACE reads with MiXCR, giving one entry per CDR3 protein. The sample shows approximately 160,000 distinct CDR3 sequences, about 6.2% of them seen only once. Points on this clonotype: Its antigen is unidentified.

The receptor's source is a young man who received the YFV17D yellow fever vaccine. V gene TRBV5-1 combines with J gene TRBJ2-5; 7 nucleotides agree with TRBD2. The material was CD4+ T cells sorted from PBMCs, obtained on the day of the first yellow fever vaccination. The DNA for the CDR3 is TGCGCCAGCAGCTTACGGGGGGACGAGACCCAGTACTTC. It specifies CASSLRGDETQYF.